The 10 T cell receptor beta chains presented below share a single source sample, sequenced in a study of human T cells and chemical hapten exposure. Each CDR3 protein is one row after TCRdb ran MiXCR on the RACE reads. The data contain over 35,000 distinct CDR3 sequences, under 12% of them singletons. Documented time point: pre-sensitization, week 0. Specified treatment: therapeutic diphenylcyclopropenone sensitization with weekly scalp DPC. Sequences were derived from whole blood, sampled in connection with sensitization to the hapten diphenylcyclopropenone (DPC). The receptors originated from a man aged 30-40 years with alopecia areata. Some clones in this sample may be carry-over from other donors' samples.

The table lists this clonotype with a few counts. The chain has TRBV3-1 and TRBJ1-5; D might be TRBD1 (5 bases). Trimming took 3 bases from V and 1 from J, leaving 7 bases between them. CDR1 and CDR2 from the germline V gene are LGHDT and YNNKEL (reference sequence). This CDR3 has 14 amino acids. The CDR3 reads CASSQGESNQPQHF. Here the CDR3 DNA reads TGTGCCAGCAGCCAGGGGGAGAGCAATCAGCCCCAGCATTTT.

The chain links TRBV28 to TRBJ1-4; D is unresolved. The CDR3 is 12 amino acids. Per germline, CDR1 MDHEN and CDR2 SYDVKM. V was cut by 5 bases and J by 11 bases, with 12 bases left in between. The CDR3 nucleotides read TGTGCCAGCAGTGAGGAAAGAAGGAAACTGTTTTTT. This encodes CASSEERRKLFF.

The chain links TRBV5-1 to TRBJ2-3, with unresolved D. Trimming took off 4 bases at V and 6 bases at J, with 12 bases between the two ends. The germline V gene encodes CDR1 SGHRS and CDR2 YFSETQ. The CDR3 loop spans 13 amino acids. The CDR3 DNA follows: TGCGCCAGCAGCCTCCCCGTCCGGGATACGCAGTATTTT. This encodes CASSLPVRDTQYF.

This chain connects TRBV9 to TRBJ2-3, with 7 positions matching TRBD2. CDR1 and CDR2 from the germline V gene are SGDLS and YYNGEE. V shed 0 bases and J 1 base; nucleotides not matched to a gene: 2. This CDR3 has 15 amino acids. The CDR3: CASSVDGGGTDTQYF. The CDR3 DNA follows: TGTGCCAGCAGCGTAGATGGGGGGGGCACAGATACGCAGTATTTT.

This clonotype was detected only a few times. This chain links TRBV12-3 or TRBV12-4 with TRBJ1-2; possible D gene TRBD1, 6 bases. The ends were cut back, 5 bases at V and 5 bases at J, with 9 bases in the middle. This CDR3 region has 12 residues. The CDR3 region has the DNA TGTGCCAGCAGTCGCCAGGGGTATGGCTACACCTTC. Translation: CASSRQGYGYTF.

The chain links TRBV9 to TRBJ2-6, with D possibly TRBD1 on 5 matching bases. In germline, CDR1 is SGDLS, CDR2 YYNGEE. The ends were cut back, 4 bases at V and 0 bases at J, with 14 bases in the middle. The CDR3 runs to 17 residues. CDR3: CASSQTIQGSGANVLTF. The CDR3 DNA is TGTGCCAGCAGCCAGACCATTCAGGGCTCTGGGGCCAACGTCCTGACTTTC.

This clonotype was detected many times. The V and J genes are TRBV5-1 and TRBJ2-2; TRBD2 matches at 9 bases. J was trimmed by 2 bases and V by 4 bases; bases with no gene match: 3. The length of the CDR3 is 15 residues. Per the germline V gene, CDR1 is SGHRS and CDR2 is YFSETQ. CDR3 nucleotides: TGCGCCAGCAGCCCGGGACTAGCCAACACCGGGGAGCTGTTTTTT. The encoded protein is CASSPGLANTGELFF.

The table lists this clonotype with a few counts. The CDR3 bases are TGCGCCAGCAGCCGGAGCACAGATACGCAGTATTTT. The encoded protein is CASSRSTDTQYF. The chain links TRBV5-1 to TRBJ2-3; no clear D. From germline, CDR1 is SGHRS and CDR2 YFSETQ. CDR3 length equals 12 residues. V shed 4 bases and J shed 0 bases, with 3 bases lying between them.

This chain connects TRBV7-6 to TRBJ2-5, with a weak D call TRBD1 (6 bases). Deletions cut 3 bases from V and 2 bases from J, with 10 bases between. CDR1 is SGHVS and CDR2 is FNYEAQ in the germline V gene. The CDR3 spans 14 residues. The DNA for the CDR3 is TGTGCCAGCAGCTTTTCGGACAGACAAGAGACCCAGTACTTC. It is translated as CASSFSDRQETQYF. Full variable domain (missing parts from reference TRBV7-6 and TRBJ2-5): GAGVSQSPRYKVTKRGQDVALRCDPISGHVSLYWYRQALGQGPEFLTYFNYEAQQDKSGLPNDRFSAERPEGSISTLTIQRTEQRDSAMYRCASSFSDRQETQYFGPGTRLLVL.

At least ten counts were recorded for this clonotype. The V gene is TRBV11-2, the J gene TRBJ2-2; 8 bases map to TRBD1. The V and J ends lost 4 bases and 5 bases, in that order; junction bases with no gene match: 6. Germline CDR1 SGHAT, CDR2 FQNNGV. The CDR3 is 15 amino acids. DNA of the CDR3: TGTGCCAGCAGCTCGTGGACAGGGTGGACCGGGGAGCTGTTTTTT. Translating it yields CASSSWTGWTGELFF. Filled out from reference TRBV11-2 and TRBJ2-2, the complete variable domain reads EAGVAQSPRYKIIEKRQSVAFWCNPISGHATLYWYQQILGQGPKLLIQFQNNGVVDDSQLPKDRFSAERLKGVDSTLKIQPAKLEDSAVYLCASSSWTGWTGELFFGEGSRLTVL.